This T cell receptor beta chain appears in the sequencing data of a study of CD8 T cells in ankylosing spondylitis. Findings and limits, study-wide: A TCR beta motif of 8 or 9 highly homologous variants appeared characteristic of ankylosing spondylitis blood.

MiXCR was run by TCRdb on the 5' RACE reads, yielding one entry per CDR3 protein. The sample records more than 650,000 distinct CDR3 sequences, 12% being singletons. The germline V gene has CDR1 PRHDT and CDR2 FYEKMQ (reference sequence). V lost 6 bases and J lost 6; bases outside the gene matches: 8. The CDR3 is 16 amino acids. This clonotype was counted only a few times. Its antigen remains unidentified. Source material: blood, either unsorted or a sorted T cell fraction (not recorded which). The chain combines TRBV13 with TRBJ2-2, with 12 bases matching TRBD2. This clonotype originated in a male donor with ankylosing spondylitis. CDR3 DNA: TGTGCCAGCAGGCGCGGACTAGCGGGACGGTCCGGGGAGCTGTTTTTT. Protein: CASRRGLAGRSGELFF.